This TCR beta chain originates from a study of vaccination effects on CD4 cells after COVID-19. Overall study findings and caveats: The study, lacking early post-infection timepoints, had few convalescent patients.

Measured with immunoSEQ multiplex PCR; TCRdb has only the in-frame clones, and not every one. Of tens of thousands of clones detected, roughly 72% appear once; the ten largest clones hold about 4%. The CDR3 sequence is 15 residues long. V was clipped by 1 base and J by 3 bases, with 13 bases between them. Germline V lookup: CDR1 SGHDN, CDR2 FVKESK. Concerning this clone: Its antigen is undetermined.

Prior to sequencing, the ViraFEST assay stimulated PBMC with viral peptide pools, which expanded the antigen-specific CD4+ T cells. Cells that had been cultured for 10 days were the source of isolated CD4+ T cells. Recipients of the vaccine had no prior SARS-CoV-2 infection and negative nucleocapsid antibodies. The clonotype comes from a human donor who received a COVID-19 vaccine. The specimen comprised CD4+ T cells from PBMCs cultured with HCoV-OC43 spike peptides, sampled before COVID-19 vaccination. Subset here: HCoV-OC43 spike overlapping peptide pool stimulation. V and J are TRBV14 and TRBJ2-7, with unresolved D. DNA for the CDR3: TGTGCCAGCAGCCAAGTATCAGGAGACCTCTACGAGCAGTACGTC. Protein product: CASSQVSGDLYEQYV.